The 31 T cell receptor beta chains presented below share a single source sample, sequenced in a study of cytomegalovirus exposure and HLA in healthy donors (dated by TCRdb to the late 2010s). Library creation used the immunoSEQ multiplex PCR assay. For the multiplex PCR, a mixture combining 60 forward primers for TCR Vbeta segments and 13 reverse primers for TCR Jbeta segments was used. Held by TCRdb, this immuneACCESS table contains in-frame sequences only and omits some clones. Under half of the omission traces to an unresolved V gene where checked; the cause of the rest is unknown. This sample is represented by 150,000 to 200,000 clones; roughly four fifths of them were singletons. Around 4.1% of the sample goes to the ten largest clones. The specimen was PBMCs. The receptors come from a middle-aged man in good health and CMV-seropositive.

The CDR3: CASSLKEQGNSPLHF. In nucleotides, the CDR3 is TGTGCCAGCAGCCTTAAGGAGCAGGGCAATTCACCCCTCCACTTT. The V call is TRBV5-4, the J call TRBJ1-6, with a tentative D call TRBD1 (5 bases). With 4 bases removed from V and 7 bases from J, the gap between germline ends came to 15 bases. The CDR3 has 15 residues. The germline gives CDR1 SGHNT, CDR2 YYREEE (reference sequence).

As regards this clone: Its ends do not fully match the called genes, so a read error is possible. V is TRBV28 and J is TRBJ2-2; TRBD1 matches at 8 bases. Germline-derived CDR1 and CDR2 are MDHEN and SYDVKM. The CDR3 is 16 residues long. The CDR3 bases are TGTGCCAGCAGTTACAGGGGGATTCTGAACACCGGGGGGCTGTTTTTT. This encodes CASSYRGILNTGGLFF.

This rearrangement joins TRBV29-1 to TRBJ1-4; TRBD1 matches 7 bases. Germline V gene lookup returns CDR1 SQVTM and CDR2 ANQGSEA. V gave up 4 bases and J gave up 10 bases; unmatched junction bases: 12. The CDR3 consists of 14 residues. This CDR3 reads CSVVVEAGGGKLFF. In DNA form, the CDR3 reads TGCAGCGTTGTAGTAGAGGCAGGGGGAGGAAAACTGTTTTTT.

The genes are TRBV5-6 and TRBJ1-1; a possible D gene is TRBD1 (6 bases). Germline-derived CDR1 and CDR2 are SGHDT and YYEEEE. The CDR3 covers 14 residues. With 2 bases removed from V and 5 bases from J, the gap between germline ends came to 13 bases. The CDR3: CASSFPRGRTEAFF. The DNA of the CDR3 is TGTGCCAGCAGCTTCCCCAGGGGAAGGACTGAAGCTTTCTTT.

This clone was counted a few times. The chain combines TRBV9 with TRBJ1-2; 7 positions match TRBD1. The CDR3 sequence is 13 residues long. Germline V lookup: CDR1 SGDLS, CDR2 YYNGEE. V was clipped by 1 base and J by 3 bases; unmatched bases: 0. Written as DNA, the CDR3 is TGTGCCAGCAGCGTACAGGGGGACTATGGCTACACCTTC. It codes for CASSVQGDYGYTF.

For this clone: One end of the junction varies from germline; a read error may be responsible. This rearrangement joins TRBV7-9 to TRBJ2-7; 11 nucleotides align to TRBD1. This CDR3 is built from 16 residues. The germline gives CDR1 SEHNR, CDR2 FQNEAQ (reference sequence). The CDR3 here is CSSSLATGQGAYEQYF. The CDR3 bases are TGTTCCAGCAGCTTAGCGACGGGACAGGGGGCCTACGAGCAGTACTTC.

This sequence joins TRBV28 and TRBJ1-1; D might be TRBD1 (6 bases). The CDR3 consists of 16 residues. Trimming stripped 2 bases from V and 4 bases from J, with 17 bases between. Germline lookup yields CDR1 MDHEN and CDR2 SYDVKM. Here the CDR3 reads CASSLLRTARSTEAFF. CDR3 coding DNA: TGTGCCAGCAGTTTACTAAGGACAGCGAGAAGCACTGAAGCTTTCTTT.

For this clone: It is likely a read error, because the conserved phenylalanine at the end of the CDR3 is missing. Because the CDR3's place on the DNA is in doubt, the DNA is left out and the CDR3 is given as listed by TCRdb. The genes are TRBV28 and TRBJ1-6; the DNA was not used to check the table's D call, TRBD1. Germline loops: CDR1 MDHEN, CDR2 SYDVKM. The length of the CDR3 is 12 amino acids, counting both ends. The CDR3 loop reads CASSPGQSPLRL.

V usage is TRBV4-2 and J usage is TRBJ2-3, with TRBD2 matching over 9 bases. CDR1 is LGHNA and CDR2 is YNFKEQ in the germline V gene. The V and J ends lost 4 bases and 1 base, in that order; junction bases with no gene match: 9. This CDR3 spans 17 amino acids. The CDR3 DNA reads TGTGCCAGCAGCCCAAGCTCGGAGCGGGGGGGCACAGATACGCAGTATTTT. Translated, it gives CASSPSSERGGTDTQYF.

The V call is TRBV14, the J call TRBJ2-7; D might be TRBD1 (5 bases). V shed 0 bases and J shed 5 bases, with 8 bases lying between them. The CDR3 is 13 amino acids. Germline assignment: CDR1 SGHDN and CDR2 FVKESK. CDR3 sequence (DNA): TGTGCCAGCAGCCAAGAAGGGGTCGACGAGCAGTACTTC. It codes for CASSQEGVDEQYF.

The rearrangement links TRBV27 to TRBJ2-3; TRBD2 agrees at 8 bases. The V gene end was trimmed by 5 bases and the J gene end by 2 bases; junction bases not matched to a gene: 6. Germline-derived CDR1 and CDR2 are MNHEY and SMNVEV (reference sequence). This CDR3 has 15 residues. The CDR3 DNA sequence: TGTGCCAGCAGTCAGACTAGCGTTTCCACAGATACGCAGTATTTT. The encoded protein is CASSQTSVSTDTQYF.

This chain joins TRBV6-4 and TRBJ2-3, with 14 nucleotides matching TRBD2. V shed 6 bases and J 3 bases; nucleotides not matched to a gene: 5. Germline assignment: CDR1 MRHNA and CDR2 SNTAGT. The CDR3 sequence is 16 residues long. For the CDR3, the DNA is TGTGCCAGCAGGGGGACTAGCGGGAGTTTGACAGATACGCAGTATTTT. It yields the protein CASRGTSGSLTDTQYF.

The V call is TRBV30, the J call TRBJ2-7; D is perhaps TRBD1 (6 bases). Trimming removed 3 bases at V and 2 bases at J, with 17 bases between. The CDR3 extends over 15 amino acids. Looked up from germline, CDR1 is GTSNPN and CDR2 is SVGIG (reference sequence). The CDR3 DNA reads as TGTGCCTGGAGGGGGGCGGCAGGGTCTGCCTACGAGCAGTACTTC. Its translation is CAWRGAAGSAYEQYF.

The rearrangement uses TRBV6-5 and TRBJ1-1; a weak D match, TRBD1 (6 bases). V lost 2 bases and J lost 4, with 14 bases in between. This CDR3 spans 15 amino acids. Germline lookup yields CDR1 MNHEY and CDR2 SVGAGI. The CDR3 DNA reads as TGTGCCAGCAGTTACCTCAGGGGTTCAGGCACTGAAGCTTTCTTT. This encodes CASSYLRGSGTEAFF.

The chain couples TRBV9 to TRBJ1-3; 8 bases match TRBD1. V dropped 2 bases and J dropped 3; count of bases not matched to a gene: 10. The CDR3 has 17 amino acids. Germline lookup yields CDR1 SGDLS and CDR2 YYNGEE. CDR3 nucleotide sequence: TGTGCCAGCAGCGTCGCGGGACAGGAAAGAATTGGAAACACCATATATTTT. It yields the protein CASSVAGQERIGNTIYF.

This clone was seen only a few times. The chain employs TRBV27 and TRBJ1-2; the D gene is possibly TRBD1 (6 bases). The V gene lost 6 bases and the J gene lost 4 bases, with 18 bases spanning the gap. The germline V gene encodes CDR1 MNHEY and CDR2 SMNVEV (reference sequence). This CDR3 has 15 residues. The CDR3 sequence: CASSQQGDFRYGYTF. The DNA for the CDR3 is TGTGCCAGCAGCCAACAGGGAGATTTTCGCTATGGCTACACCTTC.

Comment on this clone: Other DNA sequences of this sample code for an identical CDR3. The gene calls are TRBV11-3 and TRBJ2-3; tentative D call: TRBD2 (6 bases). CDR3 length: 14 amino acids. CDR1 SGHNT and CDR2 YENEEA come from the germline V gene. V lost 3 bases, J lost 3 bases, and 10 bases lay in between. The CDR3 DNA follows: TGTGCCAGCAGCTTGACTAGTTCGACAGATACGCAGTATTTT. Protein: CASSLTSSTDTQYF.

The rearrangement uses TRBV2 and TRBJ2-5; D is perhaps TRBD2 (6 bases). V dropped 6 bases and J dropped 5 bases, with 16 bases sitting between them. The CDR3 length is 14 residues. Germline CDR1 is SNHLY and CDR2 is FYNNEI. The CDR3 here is CASRTTSFVETQYF. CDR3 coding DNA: TGTGCCAGCAGAACGACTAGTTTCGTTGAGACCCAGTACTTC. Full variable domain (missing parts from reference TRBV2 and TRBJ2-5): EPEVTQTPSHQVTQMGQEVILRCVPISNHLYFYWYRQILGQKVEFLVSFYNNEISEKSEIFDDQFSVERPDGSNFTLKIRSTKLEDSAMYFCASRTTSFVETQYFGPGTRLLVL.

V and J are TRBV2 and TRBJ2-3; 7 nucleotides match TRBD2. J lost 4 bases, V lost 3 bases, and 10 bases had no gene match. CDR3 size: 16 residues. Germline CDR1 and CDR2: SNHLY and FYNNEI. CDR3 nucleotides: TGTGCCAGCAGTGACTGGACTAGTCGATTGGCAGATACGCAGTATTTT. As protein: CASSDWTSRLADTQYF.

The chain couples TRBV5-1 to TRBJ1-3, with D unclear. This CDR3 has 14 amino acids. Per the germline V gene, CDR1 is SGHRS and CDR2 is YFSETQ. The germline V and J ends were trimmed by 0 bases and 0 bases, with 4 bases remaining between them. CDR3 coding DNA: TGCGCCAGCAGCTTGGATCTCTCTGGAAACACCATATATTTT. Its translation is CASSLDLSGNTIYF.

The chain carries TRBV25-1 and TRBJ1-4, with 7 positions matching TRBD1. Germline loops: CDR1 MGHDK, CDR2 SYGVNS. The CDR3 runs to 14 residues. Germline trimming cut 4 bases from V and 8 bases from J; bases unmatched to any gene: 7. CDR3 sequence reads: CASSATGPGEKLFF. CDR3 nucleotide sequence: TGTGCCAGCAGTGCGACAGGGCCCGGGGAAAAACTGTTTTTT.

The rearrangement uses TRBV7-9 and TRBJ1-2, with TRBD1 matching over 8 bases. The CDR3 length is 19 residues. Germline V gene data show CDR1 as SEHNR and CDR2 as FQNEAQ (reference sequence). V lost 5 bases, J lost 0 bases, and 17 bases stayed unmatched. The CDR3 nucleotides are TGTGCCAGCAGCCTCAAATCACCGGGACAGGCGCACTCTAACTATGGCTACACCTTC. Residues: CASSLKSPGQAHSNYGYTF.

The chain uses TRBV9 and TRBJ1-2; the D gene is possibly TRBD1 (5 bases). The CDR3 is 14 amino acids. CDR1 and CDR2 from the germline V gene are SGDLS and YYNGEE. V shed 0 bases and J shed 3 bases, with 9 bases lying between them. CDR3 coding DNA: TGTGCCAGCAGCGTAGATCAGGGTGACTATGGCTACACCTTC. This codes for CASSVDQGDYGYTF.

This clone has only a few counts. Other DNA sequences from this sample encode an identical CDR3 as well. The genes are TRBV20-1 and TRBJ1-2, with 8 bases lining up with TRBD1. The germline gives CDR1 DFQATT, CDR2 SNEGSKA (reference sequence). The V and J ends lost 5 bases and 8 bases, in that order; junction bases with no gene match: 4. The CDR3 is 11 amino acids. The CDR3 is CSAPTGDGYTF. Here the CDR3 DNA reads TGCAGTGCTCCGACAGGGGACGGCTACACCTTC.

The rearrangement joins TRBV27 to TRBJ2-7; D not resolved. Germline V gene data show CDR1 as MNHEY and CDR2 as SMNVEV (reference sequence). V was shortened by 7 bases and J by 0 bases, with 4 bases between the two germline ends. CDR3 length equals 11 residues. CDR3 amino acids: CASTLSYEQYF. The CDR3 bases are TGTGCCAGCACCCTCTCCTACGAGCAGTACTTC.

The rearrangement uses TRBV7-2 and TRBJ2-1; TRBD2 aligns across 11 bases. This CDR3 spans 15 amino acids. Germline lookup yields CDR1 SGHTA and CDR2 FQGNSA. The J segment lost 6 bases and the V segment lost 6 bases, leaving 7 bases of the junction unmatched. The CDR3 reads CASRQTSGGTNEQFF. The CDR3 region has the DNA TGTGCCAGCAGACAAACTAGCGGGGGCACCAATGAGCAGTTCTTC.

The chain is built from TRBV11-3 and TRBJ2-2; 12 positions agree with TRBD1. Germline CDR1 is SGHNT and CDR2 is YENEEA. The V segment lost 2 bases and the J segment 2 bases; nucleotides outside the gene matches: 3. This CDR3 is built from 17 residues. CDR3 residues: CASSLKGQGANTGELFF. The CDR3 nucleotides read TGTGCCAGCAGCTTAAAGGGACAGGGGGCCAACACCGGGGAGCTGTTTTTT.

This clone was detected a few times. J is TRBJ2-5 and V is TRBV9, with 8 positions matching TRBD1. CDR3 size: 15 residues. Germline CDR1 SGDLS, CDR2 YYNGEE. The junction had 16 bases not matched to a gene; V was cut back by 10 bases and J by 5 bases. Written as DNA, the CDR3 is TGTGCCCGCTCCGGACAGGGCTTATTGTACGAGACCCAGTACTTC. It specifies CARSGQGLLYETQYF.

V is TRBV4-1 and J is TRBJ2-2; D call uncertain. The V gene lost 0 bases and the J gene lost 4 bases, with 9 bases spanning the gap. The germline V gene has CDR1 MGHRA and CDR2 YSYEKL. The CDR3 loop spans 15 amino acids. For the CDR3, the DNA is TGCGCCAGCAGCCAAGATTCACAGTCCACCGGGGAGCTGTTTTTT. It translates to CASSQDSQSTGELFF.

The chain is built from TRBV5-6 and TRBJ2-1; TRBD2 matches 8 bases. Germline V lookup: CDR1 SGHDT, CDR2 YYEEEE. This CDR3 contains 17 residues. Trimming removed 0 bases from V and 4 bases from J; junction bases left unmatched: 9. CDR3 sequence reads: CASSLDIAGTIYNEQFF. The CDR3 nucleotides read TGTGCCAGCAGCTTGGATATAGCGGGGACCATATACAATGAGCAGTTCTTC. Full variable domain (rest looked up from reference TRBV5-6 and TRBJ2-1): DAGVTQSPTHLIKTRGQQVTLRCSPKSGHDTVSWYQQALGQGPQFIFQYYEEEERQRGNFPDRFSGHQFPNYSSELNVNALLLGDSALYLCASSLDIAGTIYNEQFFGPGTRLTVL.

CDR3 loop: CASTSRWGVGELFF. The DNA of the CDR3 is TGTGCCAGTACCTCCCGATGGGGCGTCGGGGAGCTGTTTTTT. The V gene is TRBV19, the J gene TRBJ2-2; maybe TRBD1 (5 bases). Germline CDR1 and CDR2: LNHDA and SQIVND (reference sequence). This CDR3 is built from 14 residues. Trimming shortened V by 7 bases and J by 7 bases, and 16 bases separated the two germline ends.